Following are 6 T cell receptor beta chains from one sample sequenced in a study of post-analysis software for immune sequencing data (dated by TCRdb to about 2015). What the authors observed across the whole study: About 5 TRBV segments, including TRBV5-6, TRBV5-1 and TRBV20-1, were significantly more frequent in patients than controls.

The antigens of these receptors remain unknown. The protocol used for the library was PCR. The instrument was an Illumina HiSeq 2500. Unique molecular identifiers were incorporated into TCR beta cDNA libraries to reduce PCR and sequencing biases. In-frame beta chains were kept once TCRdb had trimmed the public reads at Q25 with fastp and called clones with MiXCR. CDR3 protein sequences are deduplicated, and each keeps its most common genes and DNA. The sample includes over 250,000 distinct CDR3 sequences, with 30% to 45% observed a single time. 4% to 6% of the sample lies in the top ten. The sample was blood. All receptors come from a girl between 5 and 17 years old with multiple sclerosis.

The chain has TRBV30 and TRBJ2-3; D not resolved. Trimming took off 3 bases at V and 3 bases at J, with 19 bases between the two ends. CDR3 length: 16 residues. Germline CDR1 reads GTSNPN; CDR2 reads SVGIG (reference sequence). The CDR3 protein is CAWSTGPGLTTDTQYF. For the CDR3, the DNA is TGTGCCTGGAGCACGGGTCCGGGCTTAACTACAGATACGCAGTATTTT.

This clonotype was seen ten or more times. The chain employs TRBV12-3 or TRBV12-4 and TRBJ1-2, with D tentatively TRBD1 (5 bases). The CDR3 covers 15 residues. Trimming pared 6 bases from V and 2 bases from J, leaving 16 bases between. The CDR3 DNA reads as TGTGCCAGCAGGGATTTGACAGTGCTGAACTATGGCTACACCTTC. Translating it yields CASRDLTVLNYGYTF.

Comment on this clonotype: A read error is possible here, since a much larger clone lies one base away. The V call is TRBV5-1, the J call TRBJ2-7; possibly TRBD2 for D (6 bases). The length of the CDR3 is 12 residues. Germline V gives CDR1 SGHRS, CDR2 YFSETQ. Trimming cost V 1 base and J 7 bases, with 9 bases left between them. CDR3 amino acids: CASSLPGREQYF. CDR3 sequence (DNA): TGCGCCAGCAGCTTGCCAGGGAGGGAGCAGTACTTC.

The V gene is TRBV28, the J gene TRBJ2-1, with TRBD2 matching over 14 bases. This CDR3 is 15 amino acids long. The V gene end was trimmed by 3 bases and the J gene end by 8 bases; junction bases not matched to a gene: 3. Germline V gene data show CDR1 as MDHEN and CDR2 as SYDVKM. The CDR3 region is CASSFVTSGRDEQFF. The CDR3 DNA reads TGTGCCAGCAGTTTTGTGACTAGCGGGAGGGATGAGCAGTTCTTC.

V and J are TRBV2 and TRBJ2-1, with D possibly being TRBD1 or TRBD2 (7 bases each). Germline CDR1 reads SNHLY; CDR2 reads FYNNEI. The germline V and J ends were trimmed by 7 bases and 6 bases, with 13 bases remaining between them. The CDR3 is 13 residues long. The CDR3 nucleotides read TGTGCCAGCACACCAGGGGGGGGCAATGAGCAGTTCTTC. This translates into CASTPGGGNEQFF.

The V and J genes are TRBV18 and TRBJ2-7; D may correspond to TRBD1 or TRBD2 (6 bases each). The J call is doubtful: the DNA matches TRBJ2-4 better. This CDR3 has 14 residues. CDR1 is KGHSH, CDR2 LQKENI, per germline. CDR3 loop: CASSPGGGDNIQYF. The CDR3 coding sequence is TGTGCCAGCTCACCAGGGGGCGGGGATAACATTCAGTACTTC.